This is a list of T cell receptor beta chains from one sample in a study of T cells in Graves' hyperthyroidism and ophthalmopathy. TCRdb fed the multiplex PCR reads into MiXCR, producing one record per CDR3 protein. The data contain roughly 720,000 distinct CDR3 sequences, 15% to 20% of them singletons. The sample was blood. These receptors originate from a man in his forties or fifties with Graves' hyperthyroidism. Each CDR3 is given with its conserved first and last residue. The D gene is left open where the match is weak. Clone size, where shown, is once, few, many, or a class for clones that have expanded.

TRBJ1-1,TRBV19,many,TRBD1,CASSIRDRGRGTEAFF,TGTGCCAGTAGTATCCGGGACAGGGGGCGCGGAACTGAAGCTTTCTTT
TRBJ1-1,TRBV10-3,many,-,CAISSTKGETEAFF,TGTGCCATCAGTTCAACGAAAGGGGAAACTGAAGCTTTCTTT
TRBJ2-1,TRBV2,many,-,CASSETIGTRGGEQFF,TGTGCCAGCAGTGAAACCATTGGGACCCGCGGAGGTGAGCAGTTCTTC
TRBJ2-1,TRBV28,many,TRBD2,CASSRWTGTSGRANYNEQFF,TGTGCCAGCAGTCGATGGACCGGGACTAGCGGGAGGGCCAACTACAATGAGCAGTTCTTC
TRBJ1-1,TRBV29-1,-,TRBD1,CSGKDRGLFAEAFF,TGCAGCGGCAAGGACAGGGGGCTTTTCGCTGAAGCTTTCTTT
TRBJ2-1,TRBV12-3/TRBV12-4,many,TRBD2,CASSALAGNNEQFF,TGTGCCAGCAGTGCTCTAGCGGGAAACAATGAGCAGTTCTTC
TRBJ2-7,TRBV28,-,-,CASSLTSTRDEQYF,TGTGCCAGCAGTTTAACAAGTACTAGGGACGAGCAGTACTTC
TRBJ1-2,TRBV6-5,few,TRBD1,CASSYSVTADRRYGYTF,TGTGCCAGCAGTTACTCGGTTACAGCGGACAGGCGCTATGGCTACACCTTC
TRBJ1-4,TRBV15,few,TRBD1,CATSRDRVIEKLFF,TGTGCCACCAGCAGGGACAGGGTTATCGAAAAACTGTTTTTT
TRBJ1-2,TRBV6-2/TRBV6-3,few,-,CASSYPGGSDGYTF,TGTGCCAGCAGTTACCCTGGAGGGTCGGATGGCTACACCTTC
TRBJ1-2,TRBV6-9,once,TRBD1,CASSYDPGTGVYGYTF,TGTGCCAGCAGTTACGACCCCGGGACAGGCGTCTATGGCTACACCTTC
TRBJ2-2,TRBV11-2,-,TRBD2,CASSSAGGYLAVTGELFF,TGTGCCAGCAGCTCCGCTGGGGGGTATCTAGCGGTCACCGGGGAGCTGTTTTTT
TRBJ1-2,TRBV5-1,-,TRBD1,CASSLIPQGASYGYTF,TGCGCCAGCAGCCTAATACCCCAGGGGGCGAGCTATGGCTACACCTTC
TRBJ2-5,TRBV27,many,-,CASSLRHRPQETQYF,TGTGCCAGCAGTTTGAGACACCGTCCTCAAGAGACCCAGTACTTC
TRBJ2-5,TRBV7-9,many,TRBD2,CASGPPGLAVPRSEETQYF,TGTGCCAGCGGGCCGCCGGGACTAGCGGTGCCCCGGAGTGAAGAGACCCAGTACTTC
TRBJ2-7,TRBV7-8,many,-,CASSPGWAFKNLYEQYF,TGTGCCAGCAGCCCGGGTTGGGCGTTTAAAAACCTCTACGAGCAGTACTTC
TRBJ1-5,TRBV20-1,few,-,CSARPLGNQPQHF,TGCAGTGCTAGACCACTGGGCAATCAGCCCCAGCATTTT
TRBJ2-7,TRBV3-1,-,TRBD1,CASSALGQGKGEQYF,TGTGCCAGCAGCGCGTTGGGACAGGGGAAAGGCGAGCAGTACTTC
TRBJ2-7,TRBV20-1,many,TRBD1,CSASGDREGEQYF,TGCAGTGCTAGCGGGGACAGGGAGGGCGAGCAGTACTTC
TRBJ1-6,TRBV12-3/TRBV12-4,many,-,CASSLKGSYNSPLHF,TGTGCCAGCAGTTTAAAGGGGTCCTATAATTCACCCCTCCACTTT